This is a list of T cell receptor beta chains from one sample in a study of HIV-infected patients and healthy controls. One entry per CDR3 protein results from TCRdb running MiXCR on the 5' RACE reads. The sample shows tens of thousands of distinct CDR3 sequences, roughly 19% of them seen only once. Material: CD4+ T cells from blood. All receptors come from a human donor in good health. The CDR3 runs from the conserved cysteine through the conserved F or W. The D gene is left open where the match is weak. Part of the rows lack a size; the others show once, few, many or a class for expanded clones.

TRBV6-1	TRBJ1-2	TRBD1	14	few	TGTGCCAGCATGCCGGGACAGCGTGATTATGGCTACACCTTC	CASMPGQRDYGYTF
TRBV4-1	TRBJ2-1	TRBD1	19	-	TGCGCCAGCAGCCAAAGGGCCGGAAACAGGGGGCGAAGCTACAATGAGCAGTTCTTC	CASSQRAGNRGRSYNEQFF
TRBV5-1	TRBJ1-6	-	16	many	TGCGCCAGCAGCTTGGTCCCCGATCAAAGGAATTCACCCCTCCACTTT	CASSLVPDQRNSPLHF
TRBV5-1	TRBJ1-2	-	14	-	TGCGCCAGCAGCCCCGCCTCCCTGGACTATGGCTACACCTTC	CASSPASLDYGYTF
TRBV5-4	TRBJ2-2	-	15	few	TGTGCCAGCAGCTTGGTAGGCGGGAACACCGGGGAGCTGTTTTTT	CASSLVGGNTGELFF
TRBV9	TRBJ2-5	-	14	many	TGTGCCAGCAGCGTAGGAGGGAGTAAAGAGACCCAGTACTTC	CASSVGGSKETQYF
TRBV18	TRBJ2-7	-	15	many	TGTGCCAGCTCACCTAGCGGCCAGGGTCCCTACGAGCAGTACTTC	CASSPSGQGPYEQYF
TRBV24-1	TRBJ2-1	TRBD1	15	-	TGTGCCACCAGTGATCCCGGGACAGGAGACAATGAGCAGTTCTTC	CATSDPGTGDNEQFF
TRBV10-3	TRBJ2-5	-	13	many	TGTGCCATCAGACCGCGGGATCAAGAGACCCAGTACTTC	CAIRPRDQETQYF
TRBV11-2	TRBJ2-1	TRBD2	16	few	TGTGCCAGCATGATGGGAACCGGGACTAGCGGTATTGAGCAGTTCTTC	CASMMGTGTSGIEQFF
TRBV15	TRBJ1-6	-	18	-	TGTGCCACCAGTAGAGAAGCCCTTGCCATCTCCTATAATTCACCCCTCCACTTT	CATSREALAISYNSPLHF
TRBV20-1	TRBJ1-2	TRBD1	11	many	TGCAGTGCAGGGACAGCCTATGGCTACACCTTC	CSAGTAYGYTF
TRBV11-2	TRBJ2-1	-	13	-	TGTGCCAGCAGCTTAGGCTACGCGAATGAGCAGTTCTTC	CASSLGYANEQFF
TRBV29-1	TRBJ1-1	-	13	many	TGCAGCGCTGACACAGGGATGGGGACTGAAGCTTTCTTT	CSADTGMGTEAFF
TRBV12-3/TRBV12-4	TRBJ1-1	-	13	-	TGTGCCAGCAGTTTGACAGCGAACACTGAAGCTTTCTTT	CASSLTANTEAFF
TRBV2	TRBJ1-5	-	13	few	TGTGCCAGCAGTGTAGGGGTCCATCAGCCCCAGCATTTT	CASSVGVHQPQHF
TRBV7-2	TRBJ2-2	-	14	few	TGTGCCAGCAGCTTCCGACAGAACACCGGGGAGCTGTTTTTT	CASSFRQNTGELFF
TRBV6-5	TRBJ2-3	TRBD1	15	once	TGTGCCAGCAGTTACCGGGACAGGGGGGCAGATACGCAGTATTTT	CASSYRDRGADTQYF
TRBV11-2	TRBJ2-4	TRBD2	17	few	TGTGCCAGCAGCTTACTATCTAGCGGGGGGGCCAGAAACATTCAGTACTTC	CASSLLSSGGARNIQYF
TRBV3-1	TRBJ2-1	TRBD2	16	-	TGTGCCAGCAGCCAAGCGACTAGCAGGACTTACAATGAGCAGTTCTTC	CASSQATSRTYNEQFF
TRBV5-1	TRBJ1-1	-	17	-	TGCGCCAGCAGCTCCCGGGGGGGACCCACTATGAACACTGAAGCTTTCTTT	CASSSRGGPTMNTEAFF
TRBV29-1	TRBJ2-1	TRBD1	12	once	TGCAGCGTTGAGGACAGGGATAATGAGCAGTTCTTC	CSVEDRDNEQFF
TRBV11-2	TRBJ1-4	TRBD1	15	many	TGTGCCAGCAGTCCTCGACAGGGGGTCCGGGAAAAACTGTTTTTT	CASSPRQGVREKLFF
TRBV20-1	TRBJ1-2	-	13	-	TGCAGTGCTAAAAGGGGGGTTCGCTATGGCTACACCTTC	CSAKRGVRYGYTF
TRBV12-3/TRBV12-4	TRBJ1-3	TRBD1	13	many	TGTGCCAGCAGTTGGGACAGGCGGAACACCATATATTTT	CASSWDRRNTIYF
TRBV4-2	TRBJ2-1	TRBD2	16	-	TGTGCCAGCAGCCAAGTGGGCGGGAGGGCCTCCGATGAGCAGTTCTTC	CASSQVGGRASDEQFF
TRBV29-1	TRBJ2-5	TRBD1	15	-	TGCAGCGTTGAAGATCTGAGGACAGGGAAAGAGACCCAGTACTTC	CSVEDLRTGKETQYF
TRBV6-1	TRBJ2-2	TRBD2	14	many	TGTGCCAGCTTTAAGCGGGGGGGCACCGGGGAGCTGTTTTTT	CASFKRGGTGELFF
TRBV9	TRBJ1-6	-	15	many	TGTGCCAGCAGCGTAGAGGGGGGCTACAATTCACCCCTCCACTTT	CASSVEGGYNSPLHF
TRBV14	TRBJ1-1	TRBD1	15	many	TGTGCCAGCAGCCATTATAGACAGGGAGGCACTGAAGCTTTCTTT	CASSHYRQGGTEAFF
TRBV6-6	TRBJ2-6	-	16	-	TGTGCCAGCAGTTACCCGGCAGGGGTCGGGGCCAACGTCCTGACTTTC	CASSYPAGVGANVLTF
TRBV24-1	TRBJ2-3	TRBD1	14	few	TGTGCCACCAGTGACGGGAACAGGGGAGATACGCAGTATTTT	CATSDGNRGDTQYF
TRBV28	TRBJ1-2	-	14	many	TGTGCCAGCAGTGGTTCACAGGGTAACTATGGCTACACCTTC	CASSGSQGNYGYTF
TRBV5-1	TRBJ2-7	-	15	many	TGCGCCAGCAGCTTGAGGGGGGACCCCACCTACGAGCAGTACTTC	CASSLRGDPTYEQYF
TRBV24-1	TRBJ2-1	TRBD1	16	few	TGTGCCACCAGTGATACGACAGGGGACTCCTACAATGAGCAGTTCTTC	CATSDTTGDSYNEQFF
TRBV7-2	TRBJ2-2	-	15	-	TGTGCCAGCAGCCTCCGGGGCTGGAACACCGGGGAGCTGTTTTTT	CASSLRGWNTGELFF